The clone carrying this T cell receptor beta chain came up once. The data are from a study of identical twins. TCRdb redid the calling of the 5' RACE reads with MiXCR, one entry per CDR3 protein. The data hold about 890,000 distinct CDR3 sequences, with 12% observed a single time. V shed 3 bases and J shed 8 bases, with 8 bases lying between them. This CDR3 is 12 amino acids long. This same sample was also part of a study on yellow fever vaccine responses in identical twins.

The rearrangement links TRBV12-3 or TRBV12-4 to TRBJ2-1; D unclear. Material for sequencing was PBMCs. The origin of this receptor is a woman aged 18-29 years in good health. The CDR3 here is CASSFPLDEQFF. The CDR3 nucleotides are TGTGCCAGCAGTTTCCCTCTCGATGAGCAGTTCTTC.